This entry lists 18 T cell receptor beta chains sequenced from one sample in a study of Graves' ophthalmopathy and Graves' hyperthyroidism. The TCR beta CDR3 regions underwent amplification from RNA transcripts. First-round RT-PCR with HTBI primers preceded a second-round multiplex PCR. MiXCR was run by TCRdb on the multiplex PCR reads, yielding one entry per CDR3 protein. The sample contains around 1.1 million distinct CDR3 sequences, about 40% of which appear only once. Input material: peripheral blood or thyroid tissue (not recorded which). These TCRs come from an adult man with Graves' hyperthyroidism.

Worth noting for this clonotype: It is likely a read error, because the conserved phenylalanine at the end of the CDR3 is missing. This sequence joins TRBV29-1 and TRBJ1-1; D uncertain. CDR1 and CDR2 (germline): SQVTM, ANQGSEA. V shed 3 bases and J shed 4 bases, with 12 bases lying between them. This CDR3 region has 13 residues. CDR3 DNA: TGCAGCGTTGACAGGTCGTGGGCCACTGAAGCTTTCCTT. It is translated as CSVDRSWATEAFL.

The gene calls are TRBV15 and TRBJ1-3; 7 bases match TRBD1. The V gene's germline CDR1 is LNHNV and CDR2 YYDKDF (reference sequence). The V and J ends lost 9 bases and 4 bases, in that order; junction bases with no gene match: 6. This CDR3 contains 13 residues. The CDR3 nucleotides are TGTGCCACGGGGGACAGTCTAGGAAACACCATATATTTT. It yields the protein CATGDSLGNTIYF.

This chain joins TRBV6-1 and TRBJ2-7; weak D call: TRBD2 (6 bases). The CDR3 sequence is 13 residues long. Germline CDR1 reads MNHNS; CDR2 reads SASEGT. Trimming cost V 6 bases and J 1 base, with 10 bases left between them. This chain's CDR3 is CASRREVSYEQYF. In nucleotides, the CDR3 is TGTGCCAGCAGAAGGGAGGTTTCCTACGAGCAGTACTTC.

The chain employs TRBV10-3 and TRBJ1-1; unclear D gene. This CDR3 comprises 15 residues. Between the trimmed V and J ends, which lost 0 bases and 1 base, there was a span of 9 bases. Germline CDR1 ENHRY, CDR2 SYGVKD. The CDR3 loop reads CAISESNRRNTEAFF. CDR3 DNA sequence: TGTGCCATCAGTGAGTCGAATCGTCGGAACACTGAAGCTTTCTTT.

As for this clonotype: This may stem from a read error, because a much larger clone lies one nucleotide away. The chain combines TRBV5-6 with TRBJ1-1; D not certain. The CDR3 length is 11 residues. CDR1 is SGHDT and CDR2 is YYEEEE in the germline V gene. Trimming pared 5 bases from V and 7 bases from J, leaving 9 bases between. The CDR3 sequence is CASRSGLEAFF. The DNA for the CDR3 is TGTGCCAGCAGGTCCGGTCTTGAAGCTTTCTTT.

V and J are TRBV6-6 and TRBJ2-6; D is ambiguous. Germline CDR1 and CDR2: MNHNY and SVGAGI (reference sequence). V was clipped by 6 bases and J by 0 bases, with 12 bases between them. This CDR3 has 16 amino acids. CDR3 nucleotides: TGTGCCAGCAGCAACCGAGAGCGCTCTGGGGCCAACGTCCTGACTTTC. This codes for CASSNRERSGANVLTF.

This clonotype was picked up a small number of times. V is TRBV12-3 or TRBV12-4 and J is TRBJ1-6, with a weak D call TRBD1 (5 bases). V shed 6 bases and J shed 14 bases, with 17 bases lying between them. The CDR3 length is 13 residues. DNA for the CDR3: TGTGCCAGCAGACCCCCCAGGGTCCTCACCCTCCACTTT. This encodes CASRPPRVLTLHF.

The rearrangement joins TRBV20-1 to TRBJ1-5, with TRBD1 as a possible D gene (6 bases). Per germline, CDR1 DFQATT and CDR2 SNEGSKA (reference sequence). V lost 3 bases, J lost 0 bases, and 18 bases lay in between. The CDR3 extends over 17 amino acids. CDR3 nucleotides: TGCAGTGCTAGCCCGGGGGCGGTGGGTTATAGCAATCAGCCCCAGCATTTT. As protein: CSASPGAVGYSNQPQHF.

This chain joins TRBV7-2 and TRBJ1-6; maybe TRBD1 (6 bases). Germline assignment: CDR1 SGHTA and CDR2 FQGNSA. CDR3 length equals 14 residues. Trimming took off 3 bases at V and 11 bases at J, with 14 bases between the two ends. CDR3 DNA sequence: TGTGCCAGCAGCTTGTCTAGGCAGGGGACACCCCTCCACTTT. Encoded protein: CASSLSRQGTPLHF.

This chain connects TRBV10-2 to TRBJ2-7; D might be TRBD1 or TRBD2, each matching 5 bases. Matching the DNA end better, TRBJ2-1 makes the J call doubtful. The CDR3 has 14 residues. CDR1 and CDR2 (germline): WSHSY, SAAADI. CDR3 in amino acids: CASNGDGFSYEQFF. The CDR3 DNA is TGCGCCAGCAACGGGGACGGCTTCTCCTACGAGCAGTTCTTC.

V gene TRBV29-1 combines with J gene TRBJ2-7; 11 bases agree with TRBD2. Germline CDR1 reads SQVTM; CDR2 reads ANQGSEA. The CDR3 length is 14 residues. After removal of 7 bases from V and 6 bases from J, the junction contained 11 bases not matched to a gene. The CDR3 loop reads CSASGTSGRAEQYF. CDR3 DNA sequence: TGCAGCGCATCCGGGACTAGCGGTCGGGCCGAGCAGTACTTC.

In this sample, this clonotype turned up a few times. This chain joins TRBV20-1 and TRBJ2-7, with 8 bases lining up with TRBD2. The germline CDR1 and CDR2 sequences are DFQATT and SNEGSKA (reference sequence). V trimming: 4 bases; J trimming: 4 bases; junction bases outside the gene matches: 6. This CDR3 contains 13 residues. The CDR3 sequence is CSATLSGIYEQYF. The DNA of the CDR3 is TGCAGTGCTACCCTTAGCGGGATTTACGAGCAGTACTTC.

The CDR3 here is CASSASSGGPQETQYF. CDR3 coding DNA: TGCGCCAGCAGTGCTAGTTCAGGCGGGCCCCAAGAGACCCAGTACTTC. The rearrangement joins TRBV10-2 to TRBJ2-7; possibly TRBD2 for D (5 bases). The DNA end is a closer match to TRBJ2-5, so the J assignment may be wrong. The CDR3 has 16 residues. CDR1 is WSHSY and CDR2 is SAAADI in the germline V gene.

In this sample, this clonotype turned up many times. This rearrangement joins TRBV20-1 to TRBJ1-1, with a possible D match to TRBD1 (5 bases). Germline values: CDR1 DFQATT, CDR2 SNEGSKA (reference sequence). The ends were cut back, 8 bases at V and 1 base at J, with 17 bases in the middle. The CDR3 runs to 14 residues. The CDR3 nucleotides read TGCAGTTCACCAAACAGGACGAGGAACACTGAAGCTTTCTTT. This encodes CSSPNRTRNTEAFF.

This clonotype was recorded only once. Just one base apart from a much larger clone, this may be a read error. The V gene is TRBV5-1, the J gene TRBJ1-2, with TRBD1 identical over 7 bases. CDR3 length: 13 residues. The trim removed 7 bases at V and 8 bases at J, leaving 11 bases unmatched. CDR1 and CDR2 (germline): SGHRS, YFSETQ. This CDR3 reads CASGHDRQGGYTF. The CDR3 region has the DNA TGCGCCAGCGGCCACGACCGACAGGGCGGCTACACCTTC.

This clonotype occurred a few times. This chain joins TRBV30 and TRBJ1-2; D possibly corresponds to TRBD1 (6 bases). Germline V gene sequence: CDR1 GTSNPN, CDR2 SVGIG (reference sequence). With 0 bases removed from V and 6 bases from J, the gap between germline ends came to 14 bases. This CDR3 is built from 14 residues. The CDR3 loop is CAWSVLQGWDGYTF. In DNA form, the CDR3 reads TGTGCCTGGAGTGTACTACAGGGATGGGATGGCTACACCTTC.

The chain combines TRBV20-1 with TRBJ2-7; D call uncertain. The CDR3 length is 17 residues. V lost 1 base and J lost 2, with 21 bases in between. CDR1 is DFQATT and CDR2 is SNEGSKA in the germline V gene (reference sequence). The CDR3 DNA sequence: TGCAGTGCTAGAGGGGCCAGCAACCGAAATTCAGCCTACGAGCAGTACTTC. Translating it yields CSARGASNRNSAYEQYF.

This clonotype showed up many times. The rearrangement links TRBV2 to TRBJ1-6, with D possibly matching TRBD1 (5 bases). Germline CDR1 reads SNHLY; CDR2 reads FYNNEI. The CDR3 has 14 amino acids. The germline V and J ends were trimmed by 7 bases and 10 bases, with 17 bases remaining between them. CDR3 sequence: CASTLTGHTSPLHF. CDR3 DNA: TGTGCCAGCACACTTACAGGCCACACATCACCCCTCCACTTT. Supplemented by reference TRBV2 and TRBJ1-6, the full variable domain reads EPEVTQTPSHQVTQMGQEVILRCVPISNHLYFYWYRQILGQKVEFLVSFYNNEISEKSEIFDDQFSVERPDGSNFTLKIRSTKLEDSAMYFCASTLTGHTSPLHFGNGTRLTVT.